Shown below are 4 T cell receptor beta chains from a single sample sequenced in a study of neoadjuvant anti-PD-1 for oral cavity cancer. The protocol was immunoSEQ multiplex PCR, while the TCRdb copy is restricted to in-frame clones and leaves out a portion. This sample carries 11,000 to 15,000 clones, 73% of them seen once, and the ten largest clones take 2.9%. Sample: PBMCs, taken before nivolumab (anti-PD-1) treatment. All receptors come from a person aged 40-85 years with oral cavity squamous cell carcinoma.

This chain uses TRBV7-2 with TRBJ2-1, with a weak D call TRBD2 (7 bases). CDR3 length equals 16 residues. Trimming took off 7 bases at V and 4 bases at J, with 20 bases between the two ends. Per the germline V gene, CDR1 is SGHTA and CDR2 is FQGNSA. CDR3 in DNA: TGTGCCAGCAAAGTAGGTGGCGGGGGCCTTTACAATGAGCAGTTCTTC. Residues: CASKVGGGGLYNEQFF.

J is TRBJ1-5 and V is TRBV30; D is undetermined. V was trimmed by 4 bases and J by 1 base, leaving 8 bases between them. This CDR3 has 13 amino acids. The germline gives CDR1 GTSNPN, CDR2 SVGIG (reference sequence). In nucleotides, the CDR3 is TGTGCCTGGACCGTGGACAGCAATCAGCCCCAGCATTTT. This translates into CAWTVDSNQPQHF.

This chain joins TRBV11-2 and TRBJ2-7; 11 nucleotides match TRBD2. The germline gives CDR1 SGHAT, CDR2 FQNNGV. This CDR3 comprises 15 residues. V lost 3 bases and J lost 3; bases outside the gene matches: 4. The CDR3 DNA reads as TGTGCCAGCAGCTTTACGACTAGCGGGGACTACGAGCAGTACTTC. Protein: CASSFTTSGDYEQYF.

The chain combines TRBV11-2 with TRBJ2-1; tentative D call: TRBD1 (5 bases). Looked up from germline, CDR1 is SGHAT and CDR2 is FQNNGV. The CDR3 has 12 residues. Trimming stripped 5 bases from V and 9 bases from J, with 11 bases between. CDR3 sequence (DNA): TGTGCCAGCAGCGTATCAGGGTTTGAGCAGTTCTTC. Translating it yields CASSVSGFEQFF.